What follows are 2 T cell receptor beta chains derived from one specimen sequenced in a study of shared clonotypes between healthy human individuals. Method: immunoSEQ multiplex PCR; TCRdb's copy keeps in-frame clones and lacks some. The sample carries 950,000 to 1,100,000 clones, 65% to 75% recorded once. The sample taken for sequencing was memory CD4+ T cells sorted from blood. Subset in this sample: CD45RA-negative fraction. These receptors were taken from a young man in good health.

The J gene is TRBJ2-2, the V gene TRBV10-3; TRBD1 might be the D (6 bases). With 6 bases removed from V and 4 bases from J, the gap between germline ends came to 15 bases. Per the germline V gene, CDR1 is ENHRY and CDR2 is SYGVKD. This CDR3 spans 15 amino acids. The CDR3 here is CAIRSEQQGTGELFF. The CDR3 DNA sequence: TGTGCCATCAGGTCCGAGCAACAGGGCACCGGGGAGCTGTTTTTT.

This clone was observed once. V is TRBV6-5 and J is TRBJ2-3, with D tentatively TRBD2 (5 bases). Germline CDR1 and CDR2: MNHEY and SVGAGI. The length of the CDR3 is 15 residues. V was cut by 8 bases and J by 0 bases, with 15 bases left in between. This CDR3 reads CASAFDWTSTDTQYF. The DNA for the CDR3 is TGTGCCAGCGCCTTCGACTGGACTAGCACAGATACGCAGTATTTT.